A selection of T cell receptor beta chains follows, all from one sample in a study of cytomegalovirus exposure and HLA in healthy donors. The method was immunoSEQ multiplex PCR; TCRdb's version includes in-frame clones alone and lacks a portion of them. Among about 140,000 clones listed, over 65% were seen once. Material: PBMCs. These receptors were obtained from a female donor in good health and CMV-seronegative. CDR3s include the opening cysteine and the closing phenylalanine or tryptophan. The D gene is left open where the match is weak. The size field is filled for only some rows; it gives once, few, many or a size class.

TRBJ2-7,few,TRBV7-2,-,CASSLGQGSREQYF,TGTGCCAGCAGCTTAGGGCAGGGCTCCCGCGAGCAGTACTTC
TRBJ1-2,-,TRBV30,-,CAWRKGVAADGYTF,TGTGCCTGGAGAAAGGGGGTCGCAGCCGATGGCTACACCTTC
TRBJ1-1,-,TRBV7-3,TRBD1,CASSPGQGGEAFF,TGTGCCAGCAGCCCCGGACAGGGAGGGGAAGCTTTCTTT
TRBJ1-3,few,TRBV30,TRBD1,CAWSTGVGNTIYF,TGTGCCTGGAGTACAGGGGTTGGAAACACCATATATTTT
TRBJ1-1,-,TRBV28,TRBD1,CATQGVMNTEAFF,TGTGCCACCCAGGGGGTGATGAACACTGAAGCTTTCTTT
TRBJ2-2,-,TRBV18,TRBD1,CASSPRQGLNTGELFF,TGTGCCAGCTCACCGCGACAGGGTCTTAACACCGGGGAGCTGTTTTTT
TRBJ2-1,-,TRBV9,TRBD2,CASSEKISTSGDYNEQFF,TGTGCCAGCAGCGAGAAGATTTCGACTAGCGGGGACTACAATGAGCAGTTCTTC
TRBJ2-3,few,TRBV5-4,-,CASSLFSPGNTDTQYF,TGTGCCAGCAGCTTATTTTCGCCAGGGAACACAGATACGCAGTATTTT
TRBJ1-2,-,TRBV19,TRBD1,CATQPLDRGGYGYTF,TGTGCCACCCAACCTTTGGACAGGGGCGGCTATGGCTACACCTTC
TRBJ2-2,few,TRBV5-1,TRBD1,CASSKDRSRTGELFF,TGCGCCAGCAGCAAGGACAGGAGTAGGACCGGGGAGCTGTTTTTT
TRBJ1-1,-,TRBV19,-,CASSMGQGTEAFF,TGTGCCAGTAGTATGGGGCAGGGCACTGAAGCTTTCTTT
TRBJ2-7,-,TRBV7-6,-,CASSLLGRVGASYEQYF,TGTGCCAGCAGCTTACTGGGAAGGGTGGGAGCCTCCTACGAGCAGTACTTC
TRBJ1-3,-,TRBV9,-,CASSVVSERRIYF,TGTGCCAGCAGCGTAGTGAGTGAGCGGCGCATATATTTT
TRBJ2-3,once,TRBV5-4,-,CASSLRVQESTDTQYF,TGTGCCAGCAGCTTGAGAGTTCAGGAAAGCACAGATACGCAGTATTTT
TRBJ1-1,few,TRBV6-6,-,CASRLTDLMNTEAFF,TGTGCCAGCAGATTGACAGATCTAATGAACACTGAAGCTTTCTTT
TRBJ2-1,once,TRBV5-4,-,CASRGAGNEQFF,TGTGCCAGCAGAGGGGCAGGCAATGAGCAGTTCTTC
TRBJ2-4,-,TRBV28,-,CASSLPPGVAKNIQYF,TGTGCCAGCAGTTTACCCCCCGGAGTAGCCAAAAACATTCAGTACTTC
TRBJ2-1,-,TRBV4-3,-,CASSPGVSYNEQFF,TGCGCCAGCAGCCCAGGGGTCTCCTACAATGAGCAGTTCTTC
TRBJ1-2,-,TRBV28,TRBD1,CASRTEGGFYGYTF,TGTGCCAGCAGAACCGAAGGGGGCTTCTATGGCTACACCTTC
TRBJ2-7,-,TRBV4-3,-,CASSQDQRQLYEQYF,TGCGCCAGCAGCCAAGATCAGAGGCAGTTATACGAGCAGTACTTC
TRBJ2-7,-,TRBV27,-,CASSLSGQTTSYEQYF,TGTGCCAGCAGTCTGTCTGGACAAACCACCTCCTACGAGCAGTACTTC
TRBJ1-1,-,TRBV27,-,CASRGGTEAFF,TGTGCCAGCAGGGGGGGAACTGAAGCTTTCTTT
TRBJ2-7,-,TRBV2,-,CASSHDTGSCEQYF,TGTGCCAGCAGTCACGACACAGGGAGCTGCGAGCAGTACTTC
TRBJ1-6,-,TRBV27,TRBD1,CASSLSGQANSPLHF,TGTGCCAGCAGTTTATCCGGACAGGCGAATTCACCCCTCCACTTT
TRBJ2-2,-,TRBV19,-,CASSMLTGNTGELFF,TGTGCCAGTAGTATGCTCACAGGGAACACCGGGGAGCTGTTTTTT
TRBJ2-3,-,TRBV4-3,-,CASSQRRPPGIGSTDTQYF,TGCGCCAGCAGCCAACGAAGGCCCCCCGGGATCGGGAGCACAGATACGCAGTATTTT
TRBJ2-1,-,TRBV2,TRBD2,CASSPLQLAGEQFF,TGTGCCAGCAGTCCTCTCCAACTAGCGGGGGAGCAGTTCTTC
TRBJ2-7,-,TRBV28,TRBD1,CASSQGQGAQGYEQYF,TGTGCCAGCAGTCAAGGACAGGGGGCTCAGGGCTACGAGCAGTACTTC
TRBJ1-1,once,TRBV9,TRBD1,CASSHSVRTGDTEAFF,TGTGCCAGCAGCCACAGTGTCAGGACAGGGGACACTGAAGCTTTCTTT
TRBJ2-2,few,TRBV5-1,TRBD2,CASSLELAGAVGELFF,TGCGCCAGCAGCTTGGAGCTAGCGGGAGCCGTAGGGGAGCTGTTTTTT
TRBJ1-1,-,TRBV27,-,CASRSFRETEAFF,TGTGCCAGCAGATCGTTCCGGGAAACTGAAGCTTTCTTT
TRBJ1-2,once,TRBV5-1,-,CASSLGASEGYTF,TGCGCCAGCAGCTTGGGAGCGTCTGAGGGCTACACCTTC
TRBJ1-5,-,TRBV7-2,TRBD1,CASSLDRGSDQPQHF,TGTGCCAGCAGCTTAGACAGGGGATCAGATCAGCCCCAGCATTTT